This T cell receptor (beta chain) was captured in a study of blood T cell repertoires in COVID-19 (TCRdb year 2020). Concerning the study at large: The collaborator samples originated in the United States, Italy and Spain and spanned the acute and convalescent phases of COVID-19. Subjects who had been exposed to COVID-19, were actively infected with it, or had recovered from it provided the deeply sampled blood TCRbeta repertoires that made up the dataset. A freely available public database, intended as a resource for researchers studying the immune response to SARS-CoV-2, is where the repertoires were released. The prospective study material was composed of cDNA or gDNA derived from T cells, B-cell-depleted T cells, or PBMCs. Sample metadata almost always included a de-identified subject ID, COVID-19 status, age in years and sex. Samples came from the ongoing ImmuneRACE study (first 160 participants) plus 1,254 subjects from 6 global collaborators. Where available, HLA class I and class II types were taken from metadata supplied by the sample provider and were not determined by assay-based typing. What the study reported, not specific to this receptor: Clinical and demographic metadata were provided uncurated, with the amount varying by source and participant.

Collaborating institutions collected whole blood in K2EDTA tubes following their own protocols. For TCRbeta analysis, collaborator samples were shipped as frozen whole blood, as isolated PBMCs, or as DNA extracted from either sample type. CDR1 and CDR2, looked up from the germline V gene (reference sequence), are LNHDA and SQIVND. V gives up 6 bases and J gives up 2 bases, and the segment between their germline ends measures 11 bases. The cysteine opens and the phenylalanine closes a CDR3 of 15 amino acids. The DNA shown is the 45-base CDR3, in frame from base 1. In regard to this clone: It lacks a known antigen. Base qualities are not at hand, and no much larger clone is one base apart.

TCRbeta CDR3 regions were amplified from genomic DNA using the immunoSEQ Assay, a bias-controlled multiplex PCR. Per the source publication's procedure: The number of nucleated cells in each sample was estimated by amplification of reference gene primers within the assay. To quantify the absolute abundance of each unique TCRbeta CDR3 rearrangement, sequence reads were collapsed and filtered. For each sample, productive Simpson clonality was calculated by taking the square root of Simpson's diversity index across productive rearrangements. TCRdb took this table from immuneACCESS and kept in-frame rearrangements with V and J called. Such tables lack part of the clones; where checked against another copy, unresolved V genes explain under half of the gap, and the rest is unexplained. For V, J and clone size, that table is used; D and trimming come from the DNA. Counted in this sample were 200,000 to 250,000 clones; around four fifths of them appeared once. The ten largest account for 15% to 20% of the sample.

The sequence came from a woman aged 80 or older with active or convalescent COVID-19. Sequenced sample: peripheral blood. Recombination connected TRBV19 to TRBJ2-6; the D gene lacks a confident call. The CDR3 amino acid sequence is: CASRPDRAGANVLTF. Here is the DNA: TGTGCCAGTAGACCCGACCGGGCTGGGGCCAACGTCCTGACTTTC. When the CDR3 is completed using the reference TRBV19 and TRBJ2-6 genes on either side, the full variable domain is DGGITQSPKYLFRKEGQNVTLSCEQNLNHDAMYWYRQDPGQGLRLIYYSQIVNDFQKGDIAEGYSVSREKKESFPLTVTSAQKNPTAFYLCASRPDRAGANVLTFGAGSRLTVL.